These 32 T cell receptor beta chains came from one sample sequenced in a study of T cells in Graves' hyperthyroidism and ophthalmopathy. RNA transcripts yielded amplified TCR beta CDR3 regions. The HTBI primer set drove a first-round RT-PCR of the TCR CDR3. MiXCR was run by TCRdb on the multiplex PCR reads, yielding one entry per CDR3 protein. Seen here are a few hundred thousand distinct CDR3 sequences, just under 25% observed once, and the top ten hold around 67%. The sample comprised blood. The origin of the receptors is a man in his fifties or sixties with Graves' hyperthyroidism.

This clonotype has a count of ten or more. The gene calls are TRBV27 and TRBJ2-7; no firm D call. The V gene lost 0 bases and the J gene lost 2 bases, with 8 bases spanning the gap. CDR1 and CDR2 (germline): MNHEY, SMNVEV (reference sequence). The CDR3 contains 14 residues. The chain's CDR3 is CASSLSAGTYEQYF. CDR3 in DNA: TGTGCCAGCAGTTTATCGGCAGGCACCTACGAGCAGTACTTC.

In this sample, this clonotype turned up a few times. The V gene is TRBV15, the J gene TRBJ1-6, with 9 nucleotides matching TRBD1. The germline V gene has CDR1 LNHNV and CDR2 YYDKDF (reference sequence). The CDR3 is 15 residues long. Trimming at V came to 3 bases and at J to 9 bases, leaving 6 bases not matched to a gene. The CDR3 spells CATSRIPGQGSPLHF. CDR3 DNA: TGTGCCACCAGCAGGATACCGGGACAGGGTTCACCCCTCCACTTT.

This clonotype was seen once. The germline gene is not matched at one end of the junction; a read error may be the cause. The V call is TRBV7-3, the J call TRBJ2-2; 10 positions agree with TRBD1. The V gene's germline CDR1 is SGHTA and CDR2 FQGTGA. CDR3 length: 12 residues. The CDR3 sequence: CASSPGTGVLFF. The DNA of the CDR3 is TGTGCCAGCAGCCCCGGGACAGGGGTGCTGTTTTTT. The full variable domain, in which reference TRBV7-3 and TRBJ2-2 provide the parts outside the CDR3, is GAGVSQTPSNKVTEKGKYVELRCDPISGHTALYWYRQSLGQGPEFLIYFQGTGAADDSGLPNDRFFAVRPEGSVSTLKIQRTERGDSAVYLCASSPGTGVLFFGEGSRLTVL.

This clonotype was counted only a few times. The CDR3: CASSLASFDEQFF. The CDR3 DNA reads TGTGCCAGCAGCTTAGCTAGTTTTGATGAGCAGTTCTTC. The chain has TRBV7-2 and TRBJ2-1, with D unresolved. This CDR3 contains 13 residues. Trimming took 0 bases from V and 8 from J, leaving 8 bases between them. Germline-derived CDR1 and CDR2 are SGHTA and FQGNSA.

V and J are TRBV19 and TRBJ1-2, with 12 nucleotides matching TRBD1. The CDR3 covers 17 residues. From germline, CDR1 is LNHDA and CDR2 SQIVND (reference sequence). Germline trimming cut 7 bases from V and 8 bases from J; bases unmatched to any gene: 17. CDR3 coding DNA: TGTGCCAGTACCCCACCGGGACAGGGGGCGATCAGCGGAGGCTACACCTTC. It encodes CASTPPGQGAISGGYTF.

This sequence joins TRBV7-9 and TRBJ1-2; 10 nucleotides agree with TRBD1. CDR1 SEHNR and CDR2 FQNEAQ come from the germline V gene (reference sequence). Germline trimming cut 1 base from V and 3 bases from J; bases unmatched to any gene: 2. The CDR3 extends over 15 amino acids. CDR3 amino acids: CASSLDGTGDYGYTF. For the CDR3, the DNA is TGTGCCAGCAGCTTAGATGGGACAGGGGACTATGGCTACACCTTC.

This clonotype has ten or more counts. The V gene is TRBV28, the J gene TRBJ2-7; 12 positions match TRBD2. Germline CDR1 reads MDHEN; CDR2 reads SYDVKM. Trimming at V came to 7 bases and at J to 6 bases, leaving 10 bases not matched to a gene. This CDR3 spans 15 amino acids. Here the CDR3 DNA reads TGTGCCAGCACCCTAACGACTAGCGGGAGCTCCGAGCAGTACTTC. The encoded protein is CASTLTTSGSSEQYF.

In this sample, this clonotype turned up a few times. The chain is built from TRBV27 and TRBJ2-2; the match to TRBD2 covers 13 bases. This CDR3 comprises 18 residues. The V segment lost 5 bases and the J segment 0 bases; nucleotides outside the gene matches: 6. Germline CDR1 and CDR2: MNHEY and SMNVEV (reference sequence). CDR3 sequence (DNA): TGTGCCAGCAGTCGTGGACTAGCGGGAGCCGCGAACACCGGGGAGCTGTTTTTT. Encoded protein: CASSRGLAGAANTGELFF.

This clonotype was counted ten times or more. This sequence joins TRBV7-9 and TRBJ2-7; D is undetermined. The ends were cut back, 1 base at V and 5 bases at J, with 6 bases in the middle. Germline loops: CDR1 SEHNR, CDR2 FQNEAQ (reference sequence). The CDR3 loop spans 12 amino acids. CDR3 region: CASSLGPDEQYF. The CDR3 DNA sequence: TGTGCCAGCAGCTTAGGCCCGGACGAGCAGTACTTC.

The rearrangement joins TRBV6-1 to TRBJ2-3, with D unclear. Trimming pared 1 base from V and 3 bases from J, leaving 8 bases between. This CDR3 comprises 14 residues. The germline gives CDR1 MNHNS, CDR2 SASEGT. CDR3 region: CASSEGLGTDTQYF. The CDR3 region has the DNA TGTGCCAGCAGTGAAGGACTGGGGACAGATACGCAGTATTTT.

This clonotype was seen many times. The rearrangement links TRBV11-3 to TRBJ2-2, with a possible D match to TRBD1 (6 bases). Trimming took off 1 base at V and 5 bases at J, with 8 bases between the two ends. Germline lookup yields CDR1 SGHNT and CDR2 YENEEA. This CDR3 comprises 14 residues. CDR3 bases: TGTGCCAGCAGCTTAGCCAGGGGAACCGGGGAGCTGTTTTTT. As protein: CASSLARGTGELFF. Filled out from reference TRBV11-3 and TRBJ2-2, the complete variable domain reads EAGVVQSPRYKIIEKKQPVAFWCNPISGHNTLYWYLQNLGQGPELLIRYENEEAVDDSQLPKDRFSAERLKGVDSTLKIQPAELGDSAVYLCASSLARGTGELFFGEGSRLTVL.

Concerning this clonotype: This CDR3 is missing its conserved last phenylalanine or tryptophan, likely due to a read error. The chain carries TRBV6-2 or TRBV6-3 and TRBJ2-2, with D perhaps TRBD2 (6 bases). This CDR3 comprises 15 residues. V gave up 7 bases and J gave up 2 bases, with 14 bases separating them. Germline V gives CDR1 MNHEY, CDR2 SVGEGT. Here the CDR3 reads CASTTGGRNTGELFS. The CDR3 DNA sequence: TGTGCCAGCACAACCGGGGGTCGAAACACCGGGGAGCTGTTTTCT.

The chain employs TRBV28 and TRBJ1-2; no firm D call. The CDR3 is 18 amino acids. Germline-derived CDR1 and CDR2 are MDHEN and SYDVKM. Trimming removed 3 bases from V and 4 bases from J, with 24 bases in between. The CDR3 nucleotides are TGTGCCAGCAGTTTTTTTGATGCTGTCCGCTTCGGGCCCTATGGCTACACCTTC. This codes for CASSFFDAVRFGPYGYTF.

This sequence joins TRBV10-3 and TRBJ2-4; no definite D call. Germline-derived CDR1 and CDR2 are ENHRY and SYGVKD. Trimming left V 0 bases short and J 12 bases short, with 15 bases between. CDR3 length: 14 amino acids. The CDR3 DNA follows: TGTGCCATCAGTGAGTCGAAAGAGAGTAAAGCTCAGTACTTC. It encodes CAISESKESKAQYF.

The CDR3 bases are TGTGCCAGCAGCCCCTGGGAAGACAATGAGCAGTTCTTC. This gives the protein CASSPWEDNEQFF. The chain carries TRBV7-9 and TRBJ2-1; no reliable D call. Germline V gene sequence: CDR1 SEHNR, CDR2 FQNEAQ (reference sequence). V lost 5 bases, J lost 5 bases, and 10 bases lay in between. The CDR3 has 13 residues.

This clonotype has at least ten counts. This sequence joins TRBV6-1 and TRBJ2-7; D may be TRBD2 (7 bases). In germline, CDR1 is MNHNS, CDR2 SASEGT. Trimming cost V 6 bases and J 4 bases, with 16 bases left between them. This CDR3 is built from 14 residues. Here the CDR3 DNA reads TGTGCCAGCAGCGAACCAGGGGAGGGTTACGAGCAGTACTTC. This sequence encodes CASSEPGEGYEQYF.

This clonotype is a singleton in its sample. This chain uses TRBV30 with TRBJ2-3, with TRBD2 as a possible D gene (5 bases). The CDR3 is made up of 12 amino acids. Germline CDR1 and CDR2: GTSNPN and SVGIG (reference sequence). V was cut by 2 bases and J by 6 bases, with 9 bases left in between. The CDR3 reads CAWSPPSDTQYF. The DNA of the CDR3 is TGTGCCTGGAGTCCTCCTAGCGATACGCAGTATTTT.

The chain combines TRBV6-1 with TRBJ2-3; D is undetermined. This CDR3 has 13 amino acids. Per germline, CDR1 MNHNS and CDR2 SASEGT. V lost 11 bases and J 0 bases, leaving 12 bases between the germline ends. The DNA for the CDR3 is TGTGCCGCATCTCCTCATAGCACAGATACGCAGTATTTT. Amino acid sequence: CAASPHSTDTQYF.

This clonotype was seen only a few times. The V and J genes are TRBV12-3 or TRBV12-4 and TRBJ1-2; perhaps TRBD1 as D (5 bases). V lost 4 bases, J lost 4 bases, and 13 bases lay in between. This CDR3 is built from 14 residues. The CDR3 DNA reads TGTGCCAGCAGTTCGGGCAGGGCAGGCTATGGCTACACCTTC. Translated: CASSSGRAGYGYTF.

At least ten counts were recorded for this clonotype. The chain carries TRBV28 and TRBJ2-7; 7 nucleotides match TRBD2. With 6 bases clipped from V and 5 bases from J, the junction kept 7 bases outside the gene matches. In germline, CDR1 is MDHEN, CDR2 SYDVKM. CDR3 length equals 13 residues. The CDR3: CASSPGGRDEQYF. The CDR3, as DNA: TGTGCCAGCAGCCCGGGAGGTAGGGACGAGCAGTACTTC.

This clonotype was seen repeatedly, ten times or more. The chain joins TRBV11-1 to TRBJ2-3; 8 bases are shared with TRBD2. This CDR3 has 15 residues. Looked up from germline, CDR1 is SGHAT and CDR2 is FQDESV (reference sequence). J lost 0 bases, V lost 6 bases, and 5 bases had no gene match. The CDR3 reads CASSISSGSTDTQYF. The CDR3 DNA reads as TGTGCCAGCAGTATTTCTAGCGGGAGCACAGATACGCAGTATTTT.

This clonotype was counted at least ten times. This chain uses TRBV19 with TRBJ2-5; 9 nucleotides line up with TRBD2. Trimming cost V 5 bases and J 5 bases; bases outside gene matches: 6. The germline V gene has CDR1 LNHDA and CDR2 SQIVND (reference sequence). The CDR3 covers 14 residues. The chain's CDR3 is CASSLAGAPETQYF. Here the CDR3 DNA reads TGTGCCAGTAGTTTAGCGGGAGCCCCGGAGACCCAGTACTTC.

As to this clonotype: A clone one base away is much larger, so this may be a read error. The chain uses TRBV11-2 and TRBJ1-1; 10 bases line up with TRBD1. Looked up from germline, CDR1 is SGHAT and CDR2 is FQNNGV. The CDR3 sequence is 13 residues long. The CDR3 loop reads CASRDRGSTQAFF. The CDR3, as DNA: TGTGCCAGCAGGGACAGGGGGAGCACTCAAGCTTTCTTT. Together with reference TRBV11-2 and TRBJ1-1, the CDR3 gives the full variable domain: EAGVAQSPRYKIIEKRQSVAFWCNPISGHATLYWYQQILGQGPKLLIQFQNNGVVDDSQLPKDRFSAERLKGVDSTLKIQPAKLEDSAVYLCASRDRGSTQAFFGQGTRLTVV.

This rearrangement joins TRBV24-1 to TRBJ1-5, with D perhaps matching TRBD1 (6 bases). V lost 4 bases, J lost 0 bases, and 15 bases lay in between. Germline CDR1 and CDR2: KGHDR and SFDVKD. CDR3 length equals 17 residues. The CDR3 region is CATSDSSGTYSNQPQHF. Written as DNA, the CDR3 is TGTGCCACCAGTGACTCATCCGGGACATATAGCAATCAGCCCCAGCATTTT.

The chain is built from TRBV18 and TRBJ2-7, with 8 bases aligning to TRBD1. Germline trimming cut 1 base from V and 7 bases from J; bases unmatched to any gene: 9. Germline CDR1 reads KGHSH; CDR2 reads LQKENI. The CDR3 has 15 amino acids. CDR3 sequence: CASSPLGQGAGEQYF. For the CDR3, the DNA is TGTGCCAGCTCACCACTGGGGCAGGGGGCTGGGGAGCAGTACTTC.

This clonotype was seen a few times. The gene calls are TRBV3-1 and TRBJ1-5; D perhaps matches TRBD1 (6 bases). The CDR3 runs to 18 residues. CDR1 and CDR2 (germline): LGHDT, YNNKEL (reference sequence). Trimming shortened V by 2 bases and J by 0 bases, and 17 bases separated the two germline ends. This CDR3 reads CASSQRGTGTYSNQPQHF. The CDR3 DNA reads TGTGCCAGCAGCCAACGGGGTACAGGGACCTATAGCAATCAGCCCCAGCATTTT.

This clonotype was detected a few times. The gene calls are TRBV24-1 and TRBJ2-3; 9 bases are shared with TRBD1. Germline values: CDR1 KGHDR, CDR2 SFDVKD. After removal of 3 bases from V and 2 bases from J, the junction contained 5 bases not matched to a gene. CDR3 size: 16 residues. CDR3 nucleotides: TGTGCCACCAGTGATGGGGGACAGGGAAACACAGATACGCAGTATTTT. Residues: CATSDGGQGNTDTQYF.

The chain links TRBV20-1 to TRBJ2-1; 8 bases fit TRBD2. J gave up 4 bases and V 6 bases, and 11 bases lay outside the gene matches. In germline, CDR1 is DFQATT, CDR2 SNEGSKA (reference sequence). The CDR3 sequence is 15 residues long. The CDR3 DNA reads TGCAGTGCACACCCCGGGACTAGGCTATACAATGAGCAGTTCTTC. Its translation: CSAHPGTRLYNEQFF.

This clonotype was detected only a few times. The chain recombines TRBV2 with TRBJ2-1; the match to TRBD1 covers 12 bases. V shed 7 bases and J 7 bases; nucleotides not matched to a gene: 8. CDR1 is SNHLY and CDR2 is FYNNEI in the germline V gene. The CDR3 contains 15 residues. The CDR3 is CASTEGQGAGNEQFF. CDR3 sequence (DNA): TGTGCCAGCACCGAGGGACAGGGGGCTGGTAATGAGCAGTTCTTC.

The rearrangement uses TRBV10-3 and TRBJ2-1; 12 nucleotides match TRBD2. The CDR3 covers 15 residues. Unmatched junction bases numbered 3, after V lost 3 bases and J lost 6 bases. The germline CDR1 and CDR2 sequences are ENHRY and SYGVKD. CDR3 nucleotide sequence: TGTGCCATCAGTGACTCTAGCGGGAGGGGCAATGAGCAGTTCTTC. Residues: CAISDSSGRGNEQFF.

This clonotype showed up many times. The V gene is TRBV7-2, the J gene TRBJ2-7; D uncertain. The CDR3 length is 14 residues. From germline, CDR1 is SGHTA and CDR2 FQGNSA. V was clipped by 5 bases and J by 0 bases, with 11 bases between them. The CDR3 loop is CASSVNVYSYEQYF. CDR3 nucleotide sequence: TGTGCCAGCAGCGTTAATGTTTACTCCTACGAGCAGTACTTC.

A word on this clonotype: One base away lies a much larger clone, so this may be a sequencing read error. The CDR3 bases are TGTGCCAGCAGCTTAAGGGACGCAATCAGTGAGCAGTTCTTC. Its protein is CASSLRDAISEQFF. The chain combines TRBV11-1 with TRBJ2-1; D may match TRBD1 or TRBD2 (5 bases each). Trimming took 2 bases from V and 9 from J, leaving 14 bases between them. CDR1 is SGHAT and CDR2 is FQDESV in the germline V gene (reference sequence). This CDR3 is 14 amino acids long.